This TCR beta chain was sequenced in a study of cytomegalovirus exposure and HLA in healthy donors. The wider study: A prior study identified approximately 120 million unique TCR beta sequences from 150 million to 200 million T cells. Whole-study findings and limits: Later analysis suggested links between common viral pathogens and several top significant clusters. When analyzed later, the rates of TCR association showed variation by HLA locus, with DRB1 the most and HLA-C the fewest. Altogether, some 160 TCR beta chains were recorded as cytomegalovirus-associated.

Comment on this clone: Its antigen is unknown.

60 Vbeta and 13 Jbeta primers were used in PCR. Generated by immunoSEQ multiplex PCR, the TCRdb table keeps only in-frame clones and is missing some. The sample holds about 180,000 clones; 80% are singletons and the top ten take 1%. This CDR3 has 16 amino acids. Germline CDR1 reads SGHRS; CDR2 reads YFSETQ. V was pared by 1 base and J by 2 bases, with 5 bases of the junction left unmatched. The origin of this receptor is a woman between 45 and 60 years old in good health and CMV-seropositive. J is TRBJ2-2 and V is TRBV5-1; TRBD1 aligns across 7 bases. The sequencing sample was made of PBMCs. CDR3 sequence reads: CASSLSRGYNTGELFF. CDR3 nucleotides: TGCGCCAGCAGCTTGTCCAGGGGGTATAACACCGGGGAGCTGTTTTTT.